This entry lists 6 T cell receptor beta chains sequenced from one sample in a study of blood T cell repertoires in COVID-19. Sequencing used immunoSEQ multiplex PCR; TCRdb keeps in-frame clones, though not all of them. This sample has about 200,000 clones, with approximately 82% found just once. The specimen was peripheral blood. The source is a man in his fifties with active or convalescent COVID-19.

V gene TRBV5-4 combines with J gene TRBJ2-5, with D perhaps TRBD2 (6 bases). Germline CDR1 and CDR2: SGHNT and YYREEE (reference sequence). This CDR3 is built from 14 residues. The ends were cut back, 4 bases at V and 3 bases at J, with 13 bases in the middle. In DNA, the CDR3 is TGTGCCAGCAGCCCTAGCGCGGGGAAAGAGACCCAGTACTTC. It codes for CASSPSAGKETQYF.

J is TRBJ1-3 and V is TRBV13, with a weak D call TRBD1 (5 bases). Germline CDR1 and CDR2: PRHDT and FYEKMQ (reference sequence). V shed 0 bases and J shed 1 base, with 13 bases lying between them. CDR3 length: 17 residues. In DNA form, the CDR3 reads TGTGCCAGCAGCTTAGGCTTCCGGGCAGGGTCTGGAAACACCATATATTTT. It is translated as CASSLGFRAGSGNTIYF.

V gene TRBV27 combines with J gene TRBJ2-5, with unresolved D. Per germline, CDR1 MNHEY and CDR2 SMNVEV (reference sequence). This CDR3 comprises 9 residues. V was shortened by 4 bases and J by 9 bases, with 3 bases between the two germline ends. In DNA, the CDR3 is TGTGCCAGCAGTTCTTCCCAGTACTTC. Protein sequence: CASSSSQYF.

The chain recombines TRBV20-1 with TRBJ2-7; TRBD1 matches at 8 bases. J gave up 4 bases and V 3 bases, and 8 bases lay outside the gene matches. Germline V gives CDR1 DFQATT, CDR2 SNEGSKA (reference sequence). The CDR3 is 14 residues long. The CDR3 sequence is CSASSGQGIYEQYV. The CDR3 DNA reads as TGCAGTGCTAGTTCCGGACAGGGCATATACGAGCAGTACGTC.

The chain has TRBV27 and TRBJ2-5; 9 nucleotides align to TRBD2. V gave up 4 bases and J gave up 7 bases; unmatched junction bases: 10. This CDR3 has 15 residues. The germline gives CDR1 MNHEY, CDR2 SMNVEV (reference sequence). In DNA, the CDR3 is TGTGCCAGCAGTTGGGATAGCGGGGGTGGGGTGACCCAGTACTTC. Translation gives CASSWDSGGGVTQYF.

The rearrangement joins TRBV7-3 to TRBJ1-1, with 8 bases fitting TRBD1. From germline, CDR1 is SGHTA and CDR2 FQGTGA. The CDR3 covers 15 residues. V was pared by 4 bases and J by 1 base, with 5 bases of the junction left unmatched. The CDR3 nucleotides read TGTGCCAGCAGCTCCTCCGGGACAGGGAACACTGAAGCTTTCTTT. It yields the protein CASSSSGTGNTEAFF. Full variable domain (missing parts from reference TRBV7-3 and TRBJ1-1): GAGVSQTPSNKVTEKGKYVELRCDPISGHTALYWYRQSLGQGPEFLIYFQGTGAADDSGLPNDRFFAVRPEGSVSTLKIQRTERGDSAVYLCASSSSGTGNTEAFFGQGTRLTVV.